This TCR beta chain derives from a study of OX40 agonist ivuxolimab in advanced cancers. For context, the study as a whole: The costimulatory receptor OX40 (CD134) was targeted by ivuxolimab, a fully human IgG2 agonistic monoclonal antibody. Intravenous ivuxolimab was administered to patients every 2 weeks at six dose levels: 0.01, 0.1, 0.3, 1.5, 3 and 10 mg/kg. Among the roughly 52 dose-escalation patients, about 19 had hepatocellular carcinoma, about 15 melanoma, 9 renal cell carcinoma and 9 head and neck cancer. In the dose-escalation cohort, more than 80% of patients were male, and the mean age was roughly 56 years with a range of roughly 20 to 80. Patients were allowed to have had prior anti-PD-1, anti-PD-L1 or anti-CTLA-4 therapy, and around two fifths of the dose-escalation patients had been treated with checkpoint inhibitors. Partial responses were achieved by three dose-escalation patients, of whom one had hepatocellular carcinoma and two had cutaneous melanoma. Peripheral TCRbeta sequencing was intended to test whether TCR sequence diversity was altered and clonal T-cell expansion was caused by ivuxolimab. The paper describes the monotherapy dose-escalation part (N of about 57 patients) of the phase I trial of ivuxolimab.

The investigation overall reported the following: The antigen specificity of the clonally expanded peripheral T cells was not determined. Low levels of normalized T-cell clonal expansion were also seen in some patients who did not respond. Partial responders in the 0.1-3.0 mg/kg groups had among the lowest normalized peripheral clonal expansion, especially among CD8+ T cells. After ivuxolimab, expanded clones were on average more numerous among CD8+ T cells than among CD4+ T cells. At doses of 0.1 to 3.0 mg/kg, clonal expansion of both CD4+ and CD8+ T cells in blood was seen between baseline and week 6.

For sequencing of the TCRbeta CDR3 region, genomic DNA was extracted from the sorted cells. The immunoSEQ Assay was used to sequence the TCRbeta CDR3 regions. This immuneACCESS table, as held by TCRdb, lists in-frame sequences with V and J called but not all clones. Of the missing ones, under half trace to an unresolved V gene in checked studies; the others have no known cause. This sample has some 57,000 clones in its table, and approximately 81% of those were observed once. The ten top clones hold around 0.47% of the sample. This clone is a singleton in its sample. What this receptor recognizes is not known. Per-base quality was not reported, and no clone a single base away is much larger than it. The CDR3 covers 12 residues, taking in both the cysteine and the phenylalanine. The CDR3 DNA has 36 bases and is translated from base 1. V was cut back by 0 bases and J by 6 bases, leaving a gap of 6 bases between them. Per the germline V gene, SGHRS is the CDR1 and YFSETQ is the CDR2.

Patients with a history of autoimmune disease or receiving systemic immunosuppression were excluded from the trial. Peripheral blood for TCR sequencing was collected from all dose cohorts at baseline, on cycle 4 day 1, and on cycle 7 day 1. The samples were taken from a phase I, first-in-human, multicenter, open-label dose-escalation trial of ivuxolimab. The trial enrolled adults with locally advanced or metastatic head and neck squamous cell, hepatocellular, melanoma or renal cell carcinoma. Before TCR sequencing, CD4+ T cells and CD8+ T cells were sorted from peripheral blood as separate populations.

The chain employs TRBV5-1 and TRBJ1-2, with the D gene call left open. This receptor was obtained from an adult with an advanced solid tumor such as melanoma, head and neck, liver or kidney cancer. Sample: CD4+ or CD8+ T cells sorted from blood, taken in a trial of the OX40 agonist ivuxolimab. The sequenced DNA: TGCGCCAGCAGCTTGGAGGATGATGGCTACACCTTC. This yields the protein CASSLEDDGYTF.